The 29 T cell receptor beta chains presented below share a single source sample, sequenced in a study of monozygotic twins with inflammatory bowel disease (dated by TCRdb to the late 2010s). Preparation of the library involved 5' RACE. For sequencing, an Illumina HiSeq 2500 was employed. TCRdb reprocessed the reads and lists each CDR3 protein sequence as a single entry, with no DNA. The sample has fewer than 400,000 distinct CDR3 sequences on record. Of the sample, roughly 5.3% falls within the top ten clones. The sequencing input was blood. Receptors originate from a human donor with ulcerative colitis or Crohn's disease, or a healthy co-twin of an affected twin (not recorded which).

The CDR3: CASSVGPGKGSEAFF. This rearrangement joins TRBV9 to TRBJ1-1; checking the TCRdb D call of TRBD1 is not possible without DNA. Per the germline V gene, CDR1 is SGDLS and CDR2 is YYNGEE. The CDR3 spans 15 residues.

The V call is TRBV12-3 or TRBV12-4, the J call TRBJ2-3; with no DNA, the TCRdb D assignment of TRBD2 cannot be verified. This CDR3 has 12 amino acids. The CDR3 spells CATRGLVDTQYF.

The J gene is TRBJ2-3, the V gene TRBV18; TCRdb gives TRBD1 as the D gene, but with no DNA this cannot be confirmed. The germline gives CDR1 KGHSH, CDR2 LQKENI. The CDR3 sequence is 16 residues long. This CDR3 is CASSRQGVQSTDTQYF.

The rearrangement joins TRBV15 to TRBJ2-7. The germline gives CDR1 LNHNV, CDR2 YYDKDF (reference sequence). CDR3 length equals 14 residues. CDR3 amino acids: CATSREKGPYEQYF.

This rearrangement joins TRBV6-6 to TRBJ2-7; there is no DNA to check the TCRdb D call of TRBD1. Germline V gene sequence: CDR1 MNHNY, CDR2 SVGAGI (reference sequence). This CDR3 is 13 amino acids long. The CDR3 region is CASSRQGSREQYF.

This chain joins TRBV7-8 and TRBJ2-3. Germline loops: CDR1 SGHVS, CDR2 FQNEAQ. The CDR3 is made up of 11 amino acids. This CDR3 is CASEVIDTQYF.

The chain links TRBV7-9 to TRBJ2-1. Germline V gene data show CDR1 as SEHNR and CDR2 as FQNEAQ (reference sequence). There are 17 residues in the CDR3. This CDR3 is CASSSLETVDSYNEQFF. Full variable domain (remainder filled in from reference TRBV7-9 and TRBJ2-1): DTGVSQNPRHKITKRGQNVTFRCDPISEHNRLYWYRQTLGQGPEFLTYFQNEAQLEKSRLLSDRFSAERPKGSFSTLEIQRTEQGDSAMYLCASSSLETVDSYNEQFFGPGTRLTVL.

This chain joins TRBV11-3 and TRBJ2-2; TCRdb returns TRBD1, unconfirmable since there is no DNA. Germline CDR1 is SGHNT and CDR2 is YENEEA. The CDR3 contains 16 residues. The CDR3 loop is CASSSRGPQNTGELFF.

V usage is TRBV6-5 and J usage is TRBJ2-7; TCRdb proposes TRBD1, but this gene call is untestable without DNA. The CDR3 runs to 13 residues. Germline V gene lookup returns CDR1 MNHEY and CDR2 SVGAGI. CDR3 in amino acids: CASTPRVGYEQYF.

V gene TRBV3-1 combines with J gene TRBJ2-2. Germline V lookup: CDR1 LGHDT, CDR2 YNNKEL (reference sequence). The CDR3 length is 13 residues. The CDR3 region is CASSQVATGELFF.

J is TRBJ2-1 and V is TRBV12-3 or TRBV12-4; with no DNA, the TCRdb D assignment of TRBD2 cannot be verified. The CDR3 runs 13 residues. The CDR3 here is CASSWKGLAEQFF.

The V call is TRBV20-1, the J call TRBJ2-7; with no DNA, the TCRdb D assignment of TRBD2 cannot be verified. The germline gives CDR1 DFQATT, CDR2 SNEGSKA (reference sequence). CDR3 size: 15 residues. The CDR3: CSAPKVAGGTLEQYF.

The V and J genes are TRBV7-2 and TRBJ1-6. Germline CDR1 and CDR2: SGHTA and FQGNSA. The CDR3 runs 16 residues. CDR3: CASSPRDLGEYSPLHF.

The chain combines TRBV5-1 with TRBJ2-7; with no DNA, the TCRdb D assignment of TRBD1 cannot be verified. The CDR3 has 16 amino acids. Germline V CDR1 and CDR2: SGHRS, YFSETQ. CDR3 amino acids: CASSSTGTLFKYEQYF.

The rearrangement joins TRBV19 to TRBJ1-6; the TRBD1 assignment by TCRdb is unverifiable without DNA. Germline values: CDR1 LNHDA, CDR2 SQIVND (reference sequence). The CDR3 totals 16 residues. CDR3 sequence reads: CASSLGPTFRNSPLHF.

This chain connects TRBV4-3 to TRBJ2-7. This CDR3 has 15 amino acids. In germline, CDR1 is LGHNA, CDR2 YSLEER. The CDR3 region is CASSQDGRNAYEQYF.

The CDR3 sequence: CASRQGANVLTF. The rearrangement joins TRBV27 to TRBJ2-6. The CDR3 covers 12 residues. The V gene's germline CDR1 is MNHEY and CDR2 SMNVEV (reference sequence).

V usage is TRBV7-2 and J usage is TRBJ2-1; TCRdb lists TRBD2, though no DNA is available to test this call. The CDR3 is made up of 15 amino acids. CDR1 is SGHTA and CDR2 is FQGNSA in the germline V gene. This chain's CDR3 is CASSLRPSGNNEQFF.

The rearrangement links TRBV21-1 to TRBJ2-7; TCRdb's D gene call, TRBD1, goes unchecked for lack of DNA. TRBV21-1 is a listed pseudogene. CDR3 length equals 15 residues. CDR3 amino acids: CASSKTKQGAYEQYF.

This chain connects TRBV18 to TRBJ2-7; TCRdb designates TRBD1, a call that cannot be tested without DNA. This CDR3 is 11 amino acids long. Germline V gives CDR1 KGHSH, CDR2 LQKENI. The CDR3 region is CASSRDREQYF.

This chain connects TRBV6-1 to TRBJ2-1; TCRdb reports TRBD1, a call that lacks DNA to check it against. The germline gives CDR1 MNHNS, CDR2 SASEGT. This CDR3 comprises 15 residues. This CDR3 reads CASTEGESSYNEQFF.

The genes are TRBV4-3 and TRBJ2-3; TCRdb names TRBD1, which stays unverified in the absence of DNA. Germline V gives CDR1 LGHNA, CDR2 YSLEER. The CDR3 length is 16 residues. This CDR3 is CASSQVAGDRGDTQYF.

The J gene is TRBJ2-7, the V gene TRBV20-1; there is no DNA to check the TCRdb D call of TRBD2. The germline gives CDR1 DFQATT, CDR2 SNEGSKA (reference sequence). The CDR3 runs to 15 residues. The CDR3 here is CSARWLAGGPYEQYF.

The CDR3 spells CASSLEGPTGNTIYF. The chain is built from TRBV5-5 and TRBJ1-3. The CDR3 runs to 15 residues. The germline CDR1 and CDR2 sequences are SGHKS and YYEKEE (reference sequence).

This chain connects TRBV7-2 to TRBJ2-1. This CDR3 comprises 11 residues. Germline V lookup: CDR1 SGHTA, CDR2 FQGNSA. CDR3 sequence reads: CASSFSEEQFF. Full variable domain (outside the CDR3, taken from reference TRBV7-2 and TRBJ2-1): GAGVSQSPSNKVTEKGKDVELRCDPISGHTALYWYRQSLGQGLEFLIYFQGNSAPDKSGLPSDRFSAERTGGSVSTLTIQRTQQEDSAVYLCASSFSEEQFFGPGTRLTVL.

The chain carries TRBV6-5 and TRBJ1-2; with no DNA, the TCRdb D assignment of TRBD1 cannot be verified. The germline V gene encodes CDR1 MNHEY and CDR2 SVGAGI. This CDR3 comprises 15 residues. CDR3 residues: CASSYTGQGAYGYTF.

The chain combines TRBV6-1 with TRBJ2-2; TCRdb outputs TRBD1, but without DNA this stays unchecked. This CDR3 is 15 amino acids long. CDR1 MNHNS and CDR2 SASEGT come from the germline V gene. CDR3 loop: CASTRGGVGTGELFF.

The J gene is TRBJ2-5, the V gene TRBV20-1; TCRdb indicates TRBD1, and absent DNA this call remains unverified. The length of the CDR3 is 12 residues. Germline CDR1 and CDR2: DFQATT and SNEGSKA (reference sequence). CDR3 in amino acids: CSAIGGQETQYF.

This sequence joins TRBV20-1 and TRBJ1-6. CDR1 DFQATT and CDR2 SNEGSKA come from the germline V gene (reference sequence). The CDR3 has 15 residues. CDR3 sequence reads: CSAKPRGEVWSPLHF.